These 17 T cell receptor beta chains came from one sample sequenced in a study of blood T cell repertoires in COVID-19. Measured with immunoSEQ multiplex PCR; TCRdb has only the in-frame clones, and not every one. Of around 100,000 clones listed, around nine tenths are singletons. The material sequenced was peripheral blood. The receptors were gathered from a human donor in a cohort sampled during active COVID-19.

The V gene is TRBV15, the J gene TRBJ1-2; D remains ambiguous. The CDR3 totals 13 residues. The germline V gene encodes CDR1 LNHNV and CDR2 YYDKDF (reference sequence). V shed 0 bases and J shed 8 bases, with 10 bases lying between them. CDR3 in amino acids: CATSRDGSRGYTF. In nucleotides, the CDR3 is TGTGCCACCAGCAGAGATGGGAGCAGAGGCTACACCTTC.

The chain joins TRBV18 to TRBJ1-1; TRBD1 matches 9 bases. Unmatched junction bases numbered 8, after V lost 3 bases and J lost 0 bases. CDR1 and CDR2 (germline): KGHSH, LQKENI. The CDR3 extends over 17 amino acids. CDR3 amino acids: CASSPGTGFGMNTEAFF. CDR3 in DNA: TGTGCCAGCTCACCGGGGACAGGGTTTGGAATGAACACTGAAGCTTTCTTT.

V gene TRBV6-5 combines with J gene TRBJ1-4; D is perhaps TRBD1 (6 bases). Germline lookup yields CDR1 MNHEY and CDR2 SVGAGI. Trimming took off 6 bases at V and 7 bases at J, with 15 bases between the two ends. The CDR3 covers 14 residues. Written as DNA, the CDR3 is TGTGCCAGCAGACCGGGTCAGGGGAGTGAAAAACTGTTTTTT. Translating it yields CASRPGQGSEKLFF.

The rearrangement joins TRBV7-2 to TRBJ2-1; 10 bases line up with TRBD2. V was pared by 4 bases and J by 4 bases, with 1 base of the junction left unmatched. This CDR3 contains 14 residues. Germline lookup yields CDR1 SGHTA and CDR2 FQGNSA. Written as DNA, the CDR3 is TGTGCCAGCAGCTGGACTAGCGGATACAATGAGCAGTTCTTC. Protein sequence: CASSWTSGYNEQFF.

The chain joins TRBV7-2 to TRBJ2-5; TRBD2 agrees at 7 bases. J was trimmed by 5 bases and V by 4 bases; bases with no gene match: 10. CDR1 is SGHTA, CDR2 FQGNSA, per germline. The CDR3 has 15 residues. CDR3 residues: CASSSLWGGSETQYF. As DNA, the CDR3 is TGTGCCAGCAGCTCCCTGTGGGGCGGGAGTGAGACCCAGTACTTC.

This sequence joins TRBV2 and TRBJ1-5, with 8 bases matching TRBD1. The germline V gene has CDR1 SNHLY and CDR2 FYNNEI. V lost 6 bases and J lost 4; bases outside the gene matches: 5. This CDR3 contains 14 residues. The CDR3 sequence: CASSDGTGNQPQHF. For the CDR3, the DNA is TGTGCCAGCAGCGACGGGACAGGTAATCAGCCCCAGCATTTT.

V gene TRBV5-4 combines with J gene TRBJ2-7, with a tentative D call TRBD1 (7 bases). This CDR3 contains 16 residues. Germline CDR1 reads SGHNT; CDR2 reads YYREEE (reference sequence). Trimming cost V 1 base and J 2 bases, with 16 bases left between them. CDR3 sequence (DNA): TGTGCCAGCAGCTTGAAGACAGGGTCGGGGGCCTACGAGCAGTACTTC. The encoded protein is CASSLKTGSGAYEQYF.

This clone is a singleton in its sample. The rearrangement uses TRBV7-2 and TRBJ1-3; the match to TRBD1 covers 8 bases. Germline V gene lookup returns CDR1 SGHTA and CDR2 FQGNSA. The CDR3 is 15 residues long. J lost 0 bases, V lost 6 bases, and 4 bases had no gene match. The CDR3 reads CASRTTGGSGNTIYF. CDR3 nucleotides: TGTGCCAGCAGAACCACAGGGGGCTCTGGAAACACCATATATTTT.

J is TRBJ2-4 and V is TRBV4-3, with unresolved D. There are 15 residues in the CDR3. The V and J ends lost 5 bases and 2 bases respectively, with 13 bases between them. Germline V gene lookup returns CDR1 LGHNA and CDR2 YSLEER. In nucleotides, the CDR3 is TGCGCCAGCAGCAAGACTCCTGCTTCCAAAAACATTCAGTACTTC. Its translation is CASSKTPASKNIQYF.

The chain recombines TRBV7-2 with TRBJ2-3; 8 bases align to TRBD2. This CDR3 comprises 15 residues. In germline, CDR1 is SGHTA, CDR2 FQGNSA. J lost 1 base, V lost 3 bases, and 3 bases had no gene match. CDR3: CASSFQTSGTDTQYF. The CDR3 nucleotides read TGTGCCAGCAGCTTCCAGACTAGCGGCACAGATACGCAGTATTTT. Filled out from reference TRBV7-2 and TRBJ2-3, the complete variable domain reads GAGVSQSPSNKVTEKGKDVELRCDPISGHTALYWYRQSLGQGLEFLIYFQGNSAPDKSGLPSDRFSAERTGGSVSTLTIQRTQQEDSAVYLCASSFQTSGTDTQYFGPGTRLTVL.

This clone has a single count. The rearrangement uses TRBV6-1 and TRBJ1-2; 8 bases map to TRBD1. The CDR3 totals 16 residues. Germline lookup yields CDR1 MNHNS and CDR2 SASEGT. The trim removed 1 base at V and 2 bases at J, leaving 6 bases unmatched. CDR3 DNA: TGTGCCAGCAGTGAAGGATCCAGGGGGCTAAACTATGGCTACACCTTC. It encodes CASSEGSRGLNYGYTF.

The chain employs TRBV19 and TRBJ2-5; the match to TRBD2 covers 12 bases. The CDR3 is 17 residues long. V dropped 4 bases and J dropped 5; count of bases not matched to a gene: 11. Germline CDR1 reads LNHDA; CDR2 reads SQIVND (reference sequence). CDR3 protein: CASSTGLAGIIGETQYF. The CDR3 DNA reads TGTGCCAGTAGTACCGGACTAGCGGGAATAATAGGGGAGACCCAGTACTTC.

V usage is TRBV6-2 or TRBV6-3 and J usage is TRBJ2-1; 12 nucleotides line up with TRBD2. This CDR3 region has 15 residues. The ends lost 6 bases at V and 15 bases at J; junction bases unmatched: 15. Germline loops: CDR1 MNHEY, CDR2 SVGEGT. CDR3 DNA: TGTGCCAGCAGCTTGCCGACTAGCGGGAGCATCGGGGTGTTCTTC. Encoded protein: CASSLPTSGSIGVFF.

The chain carries TRBV18 and TRBJ2-6; 10 bases align to TRBD1. J was trimmed by 3 bases and V by 2 bases; bases with no gene match: 10. This CDR3 contains 19 residues. Looked up from germline, CDR1 is KGHSH and CDR2 is LQKENI. Here the CDR3 DNA reads TGTGCCAGCTCACCATCCCGGACAGGGGGTAGTGGTGGGGCCAACGTCCTGACTTTC. It codes for CASSPSRTGGSGGANVLTF.

The CDR3 reads CASSWGLAGYNEQFF. Here the CDR3 DNA reads TGTGCCAGCAGTTGGGGGCTAGCGGGTTACAATGAGCAGTTCTTC. J is TRBJ2-1 and V is TRBV6-2 or TRBV6-3, with TRBD2 identical over 8 bases. The CDR3 runs to 15 residues. Losses at the gene ends were 4 bases for V and 4 bases for J; bases not matched to a gene: 6. Germline V gene data show CDR1 as MNHEY and CDR2 as SVGEGT.

This chain connects TRBV7-8 to TRBJ1-1, with D tentatively TRBD1 (6 bases). V shed 1 base and J shed 10 bases, with 16 bases lying between them. This CDR3 comprises 14 residues. Germline CDR1 SGHVS, CDR2 FQNEAQ. DNA of the CDR3: TGTGCCAGCAGCTTAGGGAGGGGGGGGCGGACAGCTTTCTTT. Translation gives CASSLGRGGRTAFF.

The V call is TRBV6-4, the J call TRBJ2-1; D gene uncertain. This CDR3 comprises 15 residues. CDR1 MRHNA and CDR2 SNTAGT come from the germline V gene. Trimming shortened V by 0 bases and J by 3 bases, and 9 bases separated the two germline ends. CDR3 DNA: TGTGCCAGCAGTGACTCGACTGGAATCTACAATGAGCAGTTCTTC. This codes for CASSDSTGIYNEQFF.